The clone carrying this TCR beta chain was detected only a few times. What it binds is unknown. For each donor, at least one pre-ART and at least two post-ART PBMC samples were available. Researchers ran immunoSEQ v3.0 at survey level. Clones were sequenced by immunoSEQ multiplex PCR, and TCRdb holds only the in-frame ones, with some missing. Among 27,000 or so clones listed, over 80% were seen once. The data originate from a study of long-term antiretroviral therapy in people with HIV. Background on the study: Some samples came about a decade before the 2015 immediate-ART recommendation, and these were the earliest.

General study results and limits: HIV repertoires covered narrower CDR3 length ranges than controls did.

This TCR was sampled from a man aged 18 to 35 with HIV. Sequencing was performed on unsorted PBMCs, taken 0.8 years before starting antiretroviral therapy.

CDR3 residues: CASSLQGAVTEAFF. The DNA of the CDR3 is TGTGCCAGCAGCTTGCAGGGGGCCGTGACTGAAGCTTTCTTT. The chain uses TRBV5-6 and TRBJ1-1, with 8 bases identical to TRBD1. The CDR3 runs to 14 residues. From germline, CDR1 is SGHDT and CDR2 YYEEEE. V lost 1 base and J lost 5; bases outside the gene matches: 4.